This passage covers 8 T cell receptor beta chains from one sample sequenced in a study of blood T cell repertoires in COVID-19. Clones were sequenced by immunoSEQ multiplex PCR, and TCRdb holds only the in-frame ones, with some missing. The repertoire holds over 65,000 clones, with 80% to 90% as singletons. The sample was peripheral blood. These receptor sequences come from a man aged 50 to 60 with active or convalescent COVID-19.

The gene calls are TRBV19 and TRBJ2-1, with TRBD2 as a possible D gene (5 bases). CDR3 length equals 15 residues. With 4 bases removed from V and 0 bases from J, the gap between germline ends came to 10 bases. Per the germline V gene, CDR1 is LNHDA and CDR2 is SQIVND (reference sequence). CDR3 sequence reads: CASSTEDYSYNEQFF. In DNA form, the CDR3 reads TGTGCCAGTAGTACGGAGGATTACTCCTACAATGAGCAGTTCTTC.

The chain carries TRBV29-1 and TRBJ2-5; the match to TRBD1 covers 9 bases. Germline lookup yields CDR1 SQVTM and CDR2 ANQGSEA. The CDR3 extends over 14 amino acids. V trimming: 4 bases; J trimming: 5 bases; junction bases outside the gene matches: 8. The CDR3: CSVGGTGTKETQYF. The CDR3, as DNA: TGCAGCGTTGGGGGGACAGGGACTAAGGAGACCCAGTACTTC.

V usage is TRBV2 and J usage is TRBJ1-5; 9 nucleotides agree with TRBD1. The V segment lost 7 bases and the J segment 6 bases; nucleotides outside the gene matches: 7. This CDR3 is built from 14 residues. Germline V gives CDR1 SNHLY, CDR2 FYNNEI. As DNA, the CDR3 is TGTGCCAGCAAGGGACAGGGTTGGAGTCAGCCCCAGCATTTT. Translated: CASKGQGWSQPQHF.

The rearrangement links TRBV5-6 to TRBJ2-3, with 7 bases that match TRBD2. CDR1 SGHDT and CDR2 YYEEEE come from the germline V gene. The CDR3 covers 15 residues. After removal of 2 bases from V and 4 bases from J, the junction contained 7 bases not matched to a gene. DNA of the CDR3: TGTGCCAGCAGCTTTTGGGGCGGGGGTTCAGATACGCAGTATTTT. Translated: CASSFWGGGSDTQYF.

In this sample, this clone turned up a few times. The V call is TRBV7-8, the J call TRBJ1-6; the match to TRBD1 covers 7 bases. Germline CDR1 and CDR2: SGHVS and FQNEAQ. This CDR3 region has 16 residues. J lost 9 bases, V lost 1 base, and 9 bases had no gene match. This CDR3 is CASSLELGQDRSPLHF. CDR3 DNA sequence: TGTGCCAGCAGCTTAGAACTAGGACAGGATCGTTCACCCCTCCACTTT. Looking up the rest from reference TRBV7-8 and TRBJ1-6 gives the full variable domain: GAGVSQSPRYKVAKRGQDVALRCDPISGHVSLFWYQQALGQGPEFLTYFQNEAQLDKSGLPSDRFFAERPEGSVSTLKIQRTQQEDSAVYLCASSLELGQDRSPLHFGNGTRLTVT.

This rearrangement joins TRBV7-9 to TRBJ2-7; 15 positions agree with TRBD2. V dropped 5 bases and J dropped 12; count of bases not matched to a gene: 8. The germline V gene encodes CDR1 SEHNR and CDR2 FQNEAQ (reference sequence). The CDR3 spans 14 residues. CDR3 loop: CASSPWTSGRAWYF. CDR3 DNA: TGTGCCAGCAGCCCCTGGACTAGCGGGAGGGCCTGGTACTTC.

The chain couples TRBV2 to TRBJ2-3; D is ambiguous. V lost 0 bases and J 5 bases, leaving 9 bases between the germline ends. The CDR3 length is 14 residues. Germline values: CDR1 SNHLY, CDR2 FYNNEI. CDR3 loop: CASSEALGIDTQYF. The DNA for the CDR3 is TGTGCCAGCAGTGAAGCGCTAGGTATAGATACGCAGTATTTT.

The chain couples TRBV7-2 to TRBJ2-5, with D perhaps matching TRBD1 (6 bases). The germline V and J ends were trimmed by 5 bases and 9 bases, with 13 bases remaining between them. This CDR3 spans 12 amino acids. Germline V lookup: CDR1 SGHTA, CDR2 FQGNSA. Here the CDR3 reads CASSVDSGAQYF. In nucleotides, the CDR3 is TGTGCCAGCAGCGTCGATTCAGGGGCCCAGTACTTC.